These 11 T cell receptor beta chains share one sample of origin, sequenced in a study of CXCR3-negative and CXCR3-positive naive CD8 T cells. With UMI labels, 5' RACE was used to prepare the TRB cDNA libraries. TCRdb re-called the 5' RACE reads and gives one entry per CDR3 protein, without DNA. Here the sample table reports 8,000 or so distinct CDR3 sequences. Material for sequencing was naive CXCR3- CD8+ T cells from blood. Subset noted: CD45RO-CCR7+CD27+CD95- naive CD8+ T cells lacking CXCR3 (TNR3-). These receptors were taken from a human donor in good health. Some clones in this sample may be carry-over from other donors' samples.

Its frequency marks this clonotype as medium-sized. The chain joins TRBV29-1 to TRBJ1-2; without DNA, the TCRdb call of TRBD1 cannot be checked. The CDR3 runs to 11 residues. Germline V lookup: CDR1 SQVTM, CDR2 ANQGSEA. The CDR3 here is CSVGTLYGYTF.

Measured by frequency, this clonotype is medium-sized. The rearrangement links TRBV27 to TRBJ2-1; TCRdb names TRBD2, which stays unverified in the absence of DNA. The CDR3 runs 15 residues. The V gene's germline CDR1 is MNHEY and CDR2 SMNVEV (reference sequence). The CDR3 spells CASSATSGSSGEQFF.

The genes are TRBV5-1 and TRBJ2-3; TCRdb reports TRBD1, a call that lacks DNA to check it against. The CDR3 is 15 residues long. Looked up from germline, CDR1 is SGHRS and CDR2 is YFSETQ. CDR3 amino acids: CASSPDRMVGDTQYF.

The V call is TRBV6-8, the J call TRBJ1-2; TCRdb returns TRBD1, unconfirmable since there is no DNA. The CDR3 covers 20 residues. Germline V lookup: CDR1 MNHGY, CDR2 SAAAGT. Here the CDR3 reads CASSYSIASFPGQENYGYTF.

The chain couples TRBV5-6 to TRBJ2-7; the D call from TCRdb, TRBD2, cannot be confirmed without DNA. CDR3 size: 17 residues. CDR1 and CDR2 (germline): SGHDT, YYEEEE. Here the CDR3 reads CASSPRRLALLSYEQYF.

The chain is built from TRBV29-1 and TRBJ2-5; TCRdb calls TRBD2, which cannot be checked without DNA. Per germline, CDR1 SQVTM and CDR2 ANQGSEA. The CDR3 is 15 residues long. The CDR3 loop is CSSGGGLRYQETQYF.

This clonotype counts as medium-sized (0.01 to 0.1%) by frequency. The V and J genes are TRBV7-9 and TRBJ2-1; TCRdb selects TRBD2, and the lack of DNA leaves this call unchecked. The CDR3 sequence is 15 residues long. CDR1 and CDR2 (germline): SEHNR, FQNEAQ (reference sequence). The CDR3 protein is CASSLVAGGRNEQFF.

This clonotype ranks as medium-sized in terms of frequency. The chain couples TRBV15 to TRBJ2-1. In germline, CDR1 is LNHNV, CDR2 YYDKDF (reference sequence). The CDR3 length is 15 residues. The CDR3 spells CATSRPLASDNEQFF.

The CDR3 protein is CASSLWYNSPLHF. This chain uses TRBV27 with TRBJ1-6. Germline V gene sequence: CDR1 MNHEY, CDR2 SMNVEV (reference sequence). The CDR3 has 13 amino acids.

The genes are TRBV6-5 and TRBJ2-5; TCRdb proposes TRBD1, but this gene call is untestable without DNA. The length of the CDR3 is 15 residues. CDR1 MNHEY and CDR2 SVGAGI come from the germline V gene. CDR3 residues: CASRPETGLGETQYF.

The CDR3 region is CSVPTRNTEAFF. The genes are TRBV29-1 and TRBJ1-1. This CDR3 has 12 residues. CDR1 is SQVTM and CDR2 is ANQGSEA in the germline V gene.